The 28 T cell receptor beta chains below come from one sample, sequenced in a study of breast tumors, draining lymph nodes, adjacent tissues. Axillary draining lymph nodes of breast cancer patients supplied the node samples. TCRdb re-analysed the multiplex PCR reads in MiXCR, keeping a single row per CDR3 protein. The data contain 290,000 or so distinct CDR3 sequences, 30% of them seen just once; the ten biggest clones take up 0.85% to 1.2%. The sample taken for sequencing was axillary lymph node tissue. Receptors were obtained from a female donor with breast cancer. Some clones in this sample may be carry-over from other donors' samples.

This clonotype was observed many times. Here the CDR3 DNA reads TGTGCCAGCAGCCATGGGGGGGATGGGTCCCGGACCCAGTACTTC. This gives the protein CASSHGGDGSRTQYF. The chain combines TRBV3-1 with TRBJ2-5; 7 bases align to TRBD2. The J segment lost 7 bases and the V segment lost 3 bases, leaving 11 bases of the junction unmatched. Germline V gene lookup returns CDR1 LGHDT and CDR2 YNNKEL (reference sequence). This CDR3 has 15 residues.

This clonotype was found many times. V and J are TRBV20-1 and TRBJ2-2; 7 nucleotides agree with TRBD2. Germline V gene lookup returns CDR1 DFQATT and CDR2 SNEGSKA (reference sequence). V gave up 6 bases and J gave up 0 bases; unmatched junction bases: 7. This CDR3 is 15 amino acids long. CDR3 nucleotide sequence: TGCAGTGCCCGACCTAGCGGAACGAACACCGGGGAGCTGTTTTTT. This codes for CSARPSGTNTGELFF.

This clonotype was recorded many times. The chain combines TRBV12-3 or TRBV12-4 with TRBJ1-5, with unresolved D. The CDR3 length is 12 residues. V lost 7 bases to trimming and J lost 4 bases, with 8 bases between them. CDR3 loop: CASTSPNQPQHF. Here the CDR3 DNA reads TGTGCCAGCACTTCCCCTAATCAGCCCCAGCATTTT.

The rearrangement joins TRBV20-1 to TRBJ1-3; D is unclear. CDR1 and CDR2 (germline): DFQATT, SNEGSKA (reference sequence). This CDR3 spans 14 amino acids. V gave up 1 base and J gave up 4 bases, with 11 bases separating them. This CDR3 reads CSARAFSGGNTIYF. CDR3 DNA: TGCAGTGCTAGAGCGTTTTCGGGAGGAAACACCATATATTTT.

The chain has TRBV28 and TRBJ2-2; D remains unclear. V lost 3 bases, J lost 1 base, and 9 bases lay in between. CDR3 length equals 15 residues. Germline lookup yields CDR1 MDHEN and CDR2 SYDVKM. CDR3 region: CASSLNGENTGELFF. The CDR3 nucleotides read TGTGCCAGCAGTTTGAATGGTGAGAACACCGGGGAGCTGTTTTTT.

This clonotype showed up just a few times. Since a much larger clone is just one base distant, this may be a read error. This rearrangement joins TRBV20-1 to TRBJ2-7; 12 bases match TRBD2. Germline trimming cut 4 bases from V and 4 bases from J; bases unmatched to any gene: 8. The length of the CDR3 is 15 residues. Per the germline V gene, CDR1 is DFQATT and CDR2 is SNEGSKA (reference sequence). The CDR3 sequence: CSATPRTSGMYEQYF. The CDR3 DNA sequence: TGCAGTGCTACCCCCAGGACTAGCGGGATGTACGAGCAGTACTTC.

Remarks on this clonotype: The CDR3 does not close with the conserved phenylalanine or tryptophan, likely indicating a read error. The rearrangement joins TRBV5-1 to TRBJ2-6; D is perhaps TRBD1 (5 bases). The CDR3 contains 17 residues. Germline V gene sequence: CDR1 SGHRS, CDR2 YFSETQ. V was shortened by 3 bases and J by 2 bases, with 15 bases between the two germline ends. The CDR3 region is CASSSTGAAAGANVLTL. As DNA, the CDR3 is TGCGCCAGCAGCTCTACAGGCGCTGCTGCTGGGGCCAACGTCCTGACTCTC.

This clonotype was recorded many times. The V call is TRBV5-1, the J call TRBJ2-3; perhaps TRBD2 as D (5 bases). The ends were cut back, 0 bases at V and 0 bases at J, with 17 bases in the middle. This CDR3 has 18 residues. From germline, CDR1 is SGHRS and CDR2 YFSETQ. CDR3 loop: CASSLVASHSASTDTQYF. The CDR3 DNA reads TGCGCCAGCAGCTTGGTAGCGAGTCATTCCGCTAGCACAGATACGCAGTATTTT.

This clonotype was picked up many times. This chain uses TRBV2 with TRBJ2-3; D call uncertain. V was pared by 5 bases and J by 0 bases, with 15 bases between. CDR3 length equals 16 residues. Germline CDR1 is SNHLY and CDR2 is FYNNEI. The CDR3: CASSPARATSTDTQYF. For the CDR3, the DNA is TGTGCCAGCAGTCCGGCTCGGGCAACTAGCACAGATACGCAGTATTTT.

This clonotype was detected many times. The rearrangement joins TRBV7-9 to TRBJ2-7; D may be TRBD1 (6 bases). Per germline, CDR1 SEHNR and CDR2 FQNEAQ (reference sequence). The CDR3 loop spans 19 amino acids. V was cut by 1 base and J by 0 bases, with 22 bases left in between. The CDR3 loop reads CASSLGVLLSSDSSYEQYF. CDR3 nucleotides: TGTGCCAGCAGCTTAGGGGTTCTCCTATCATCGGACAGCTCCTACGAGCAGTACTTC.

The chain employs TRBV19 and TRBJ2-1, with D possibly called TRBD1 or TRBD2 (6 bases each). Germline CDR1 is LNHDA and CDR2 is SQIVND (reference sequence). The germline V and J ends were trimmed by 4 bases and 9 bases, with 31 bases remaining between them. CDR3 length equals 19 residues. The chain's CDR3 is CASSTTGSPGDGASGEQFF. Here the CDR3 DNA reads TGTGCCAGTAGTACGACAGGCAGCCCGGGGGACGGGGCGAGTGGTGAGCAGTTCTTC.

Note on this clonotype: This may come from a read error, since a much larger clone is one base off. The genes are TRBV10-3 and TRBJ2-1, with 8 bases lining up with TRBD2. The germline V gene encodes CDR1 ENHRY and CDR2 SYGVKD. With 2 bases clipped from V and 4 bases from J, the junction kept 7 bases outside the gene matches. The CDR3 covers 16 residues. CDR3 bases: TGTGCCATCAGTGAGCAGGAGCGGGGGCCTTACAATGAGCAGTTCTTC. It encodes CAISEQERGPYNEQFF.

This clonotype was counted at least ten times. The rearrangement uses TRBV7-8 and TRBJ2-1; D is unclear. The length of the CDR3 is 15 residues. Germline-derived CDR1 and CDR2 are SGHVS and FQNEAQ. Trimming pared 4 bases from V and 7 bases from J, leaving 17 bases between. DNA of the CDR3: TGTGCCAGCAGCTCCCTGCTGGGGTCTTTTAATGAGCAGTTCTTC. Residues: CASSSLLGSFNEQFF.

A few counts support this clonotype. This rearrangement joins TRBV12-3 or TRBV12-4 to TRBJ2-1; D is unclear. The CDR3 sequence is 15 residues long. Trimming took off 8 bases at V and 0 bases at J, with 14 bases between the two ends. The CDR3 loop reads CASAPPSSSYNEQFF. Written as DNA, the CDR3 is TGTGCCAGCGCGCCCCCCTCCTCCTCCTACAATGAGCAGTTCTTC.

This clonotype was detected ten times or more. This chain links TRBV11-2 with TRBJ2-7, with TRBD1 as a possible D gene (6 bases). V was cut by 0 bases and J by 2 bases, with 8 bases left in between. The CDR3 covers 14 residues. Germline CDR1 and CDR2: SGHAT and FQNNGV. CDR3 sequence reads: CASSLEQGPYEQYF. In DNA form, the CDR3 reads TGTGCCAGCAGCTTAGAACAGGGCCCCTACGAGCAGTACTTC.

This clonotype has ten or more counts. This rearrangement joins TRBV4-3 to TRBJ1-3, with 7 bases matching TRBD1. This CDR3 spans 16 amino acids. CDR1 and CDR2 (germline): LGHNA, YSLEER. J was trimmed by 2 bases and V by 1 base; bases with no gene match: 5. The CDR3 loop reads CASSQGTGGAGNTIYF. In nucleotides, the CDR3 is TGCGCCAGCAGCCAAGGGACAGGAGGGGCTGGAAACACCATATATTTT.

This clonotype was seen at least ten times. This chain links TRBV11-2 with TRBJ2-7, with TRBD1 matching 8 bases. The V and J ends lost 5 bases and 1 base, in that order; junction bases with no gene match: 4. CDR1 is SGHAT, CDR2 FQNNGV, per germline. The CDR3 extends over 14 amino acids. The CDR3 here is CASSDDRGSYEQYF. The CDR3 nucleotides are TGTGCCAGCAGCGACGACAGGGGATCCTACGAGCAGTACTTC. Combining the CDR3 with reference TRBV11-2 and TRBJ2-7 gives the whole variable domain EAGVAQSPRYKIIEKRQSVAFWCNPISGHATLYWYQQILGQGPKLLIQFQNNGVVDDSQLPKDRFSAERLKGVDSTLKIQPAKLEDSAVYLCASSDDRGSYEQYFGPGTRLTVT.

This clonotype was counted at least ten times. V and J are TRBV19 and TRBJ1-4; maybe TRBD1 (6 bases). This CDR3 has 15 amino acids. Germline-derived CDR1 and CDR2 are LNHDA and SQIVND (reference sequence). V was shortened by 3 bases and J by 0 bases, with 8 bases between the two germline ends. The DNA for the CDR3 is TGTGCCAGTAGTATGACAGGATCAACTAATGAAAAACTGTTTTTT. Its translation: CASSMTGSTNEKLFF.

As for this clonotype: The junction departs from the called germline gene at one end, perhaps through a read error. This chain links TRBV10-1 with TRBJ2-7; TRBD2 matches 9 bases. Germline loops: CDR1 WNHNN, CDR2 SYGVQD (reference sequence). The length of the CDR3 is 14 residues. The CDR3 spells CASGESGRIHERYF. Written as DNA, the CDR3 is TGCGCCAGCGGCGAAAGCGGGAGGATACACGAGCGGTACTTC.

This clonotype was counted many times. CDR3 residues: CASSLGLPYEQFF. CDR3 in DNA: TGTGCCAGCAGCTTGGGCCTTCCCTATGAGCAGTTCTTC. The chain is built from TRBV11-2 and TRBJ2-1; D gene ambiguous. V was clipped by 3 bases and J by 8 bases, with 11 bases between them. The germline V gene has CDR1 SGHAT and CDR2 FQNNGV. The CDR3 loop spans 13 amino acids.

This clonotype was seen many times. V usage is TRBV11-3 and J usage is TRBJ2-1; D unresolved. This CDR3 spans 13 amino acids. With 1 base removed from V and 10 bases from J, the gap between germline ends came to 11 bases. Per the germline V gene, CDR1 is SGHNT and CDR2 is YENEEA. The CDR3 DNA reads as TGTGCCAGCAGCTTAGTCGAACGAACGGAGCAGTTCTTC. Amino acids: CASSLVERTEQFF.

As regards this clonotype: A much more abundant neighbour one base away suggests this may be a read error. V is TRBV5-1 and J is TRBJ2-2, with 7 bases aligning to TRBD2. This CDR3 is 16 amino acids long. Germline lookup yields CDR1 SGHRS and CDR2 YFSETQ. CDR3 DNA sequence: TGCGCCAGCAGCCCATCCGCGGCGGGAGTCATCGGGGAGCTGGTTTTT. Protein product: CASSPSAAGVIGELVF.

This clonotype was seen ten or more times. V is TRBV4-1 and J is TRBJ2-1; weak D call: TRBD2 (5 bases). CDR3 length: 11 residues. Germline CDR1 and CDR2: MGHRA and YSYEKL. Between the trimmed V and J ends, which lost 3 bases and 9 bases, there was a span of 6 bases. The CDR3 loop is CASSHEGEQFF. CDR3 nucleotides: TGCGCCAGCAGCCACGAGGGTGAGCAGTTCTTC.

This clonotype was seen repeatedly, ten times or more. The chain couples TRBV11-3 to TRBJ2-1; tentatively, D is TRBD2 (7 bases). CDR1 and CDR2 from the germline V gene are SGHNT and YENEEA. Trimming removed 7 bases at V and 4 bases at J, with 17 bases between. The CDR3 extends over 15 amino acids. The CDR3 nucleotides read TGTGCCAGCATAGGGGGGGGACTGGGATACAATGAGCAGTTCTTC. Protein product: CASIGGGLGYNEQFF.

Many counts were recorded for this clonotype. The CDR3 reads CASRKGALEPQHF. The CDR3 DNA reads as TGTGCCAGTAGGAAGGGGGCTTTGGAGCCCCAGCATTTT. The rearrangement joins TRBV19 to TRBJ1-5; 7 positions match TRBD1. Germline values: CDR1 LNHDA, CDR2 SQIVND (reference sequence). CDR3 length: 13 residues. The V and J ends lost 6 bases and 8 bases, in that order; junction bases with no gene match: 7.

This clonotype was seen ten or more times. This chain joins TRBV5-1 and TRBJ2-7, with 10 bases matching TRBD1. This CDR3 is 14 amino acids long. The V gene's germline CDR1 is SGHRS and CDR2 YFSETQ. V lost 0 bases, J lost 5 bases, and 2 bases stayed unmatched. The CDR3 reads CASSLAGTGDEQYF. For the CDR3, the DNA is TGCGCCAGCAGCTTGGCCGGGACAGGGGACGAGCAGTACTTC. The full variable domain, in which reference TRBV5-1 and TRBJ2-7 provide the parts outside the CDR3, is KAGVTQTPRYLIKTRGQQVTLSCSPISGHRSVSWYQQTPGQGLQFLFEYFSETQRNKGNFPGRFSGRQFSNSRSEMNVSTLELGDSALYLCASSLAGTGDEQYFGPGTRLTVT.

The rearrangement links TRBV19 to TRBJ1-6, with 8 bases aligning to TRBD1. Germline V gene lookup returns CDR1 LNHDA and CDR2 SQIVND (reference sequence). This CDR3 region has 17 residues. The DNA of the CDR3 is TGTGCTAGAGATTACGGTGCAGGGGGCCCGAAAAATTCACCCCTCCACTTT. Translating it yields CARDYGAGGPKNSPLHF.

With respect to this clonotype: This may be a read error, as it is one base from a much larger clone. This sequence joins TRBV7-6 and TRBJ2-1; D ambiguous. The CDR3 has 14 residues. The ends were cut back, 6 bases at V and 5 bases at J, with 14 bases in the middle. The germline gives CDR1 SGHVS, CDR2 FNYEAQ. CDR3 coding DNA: TGTGCCAGCAGTGGCCCTTCAGCGCACAATGAGCAGTTCTTC. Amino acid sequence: CASSGPSAHNEQFF. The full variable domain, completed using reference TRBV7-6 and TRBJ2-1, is GAGVSQSPRYKVTKRGQDVALRCDPISGHVSLYWYRQALGQGPEFLTYFNYEAQQDKSGLPNDRFSAERPEGSISTLTIQRTEQRDSAMYRCASSGPSAHNEQFFGPGTRLTVL.